This T cell receptor (beta chain) was documented in a study of blood T cell repertoires in COVID-19. Study background: Collection of acute and convalescent COVID-19 samples took place in the United States, Italy and Spain. PBMCs, B-cell-depleted T cells, or T cells were the source of the cDNA or gDNA that made up the material.

The authors' processing: For nucleated cells, counts were estimated from reference gene primer amplification. Assay: immunoSEQ multiplex PCR; the TCRdb copy retains only in-frame clones and omits some. V, J and clone size are taken as reported in that table, and D and trimming were inferred from the DNA itself. This sample has tens of thousands of clones, with 88% found just once. The V and J ends lost 7 bases and 3 bases respectively, with 16 bases between them. Germline V gene sequence: CDR1 LNHDA, CDR2 SQIVND (reference sequence). This CDR3 has 14 residues. This clone was seen once. The TCR comes from a woman in her 70s with active COVID-19. Sequencing was done on a sample of peripheral blood. V is TRBV19 and J is TRBJ2-7, with D unclear. Here the CDR3 DNA reads TGTGCCAGTACCCTGAGGCACACGGACTACGAGCAGTACTTC. This encodes CASTLRHTDYEQYF.